The clone carrying this TCR beta chain came up once. Antigen: not known. Germline V gene data show CDR1 as GTSNPN and CDR2 as SVGIG (reference sequence). Trimming removed 1 base at V and 7 bases at J, with 11 bases between. The CDR3 has 14 residues. This sample stems from a study of T cell responses to AZD1222 COVID-19 vaccine. Study-level findings and limits: Repertoires were sampled only after the peak T cell response. Possibly, clonal diversity was underestimated; donors were largely white British and included more females. Among AZD1222 vaccinees, only six or seven were seropositive at baseline. Variant regions that are unmutated are reportedly the target of nearly half of spike-specific TCRs.

Profiled with immunoSEQ multiplex PCR; TCRdb holds only in-frame clones, not every one. The data hold roughly 180,000 clones, with approximately 92% observed a single time. Sample: peripheral blood, taken 28 days after the second dose of the MenACWY control vaccine. This chain uses TRBV30 with TRBJ1-6, with D possibly TRBD1 on 5 matching bases. This clonotype was sampled from an adult who received the MenACWY meningococcal vaccine as a control. Here the CDR3 reads CAWSGGVANSPLHF. Written as DNA, the CDR3 is TGTGCCTGGAGTGGGGGGGTAGCCAATTCACCCCTCCACTTT.